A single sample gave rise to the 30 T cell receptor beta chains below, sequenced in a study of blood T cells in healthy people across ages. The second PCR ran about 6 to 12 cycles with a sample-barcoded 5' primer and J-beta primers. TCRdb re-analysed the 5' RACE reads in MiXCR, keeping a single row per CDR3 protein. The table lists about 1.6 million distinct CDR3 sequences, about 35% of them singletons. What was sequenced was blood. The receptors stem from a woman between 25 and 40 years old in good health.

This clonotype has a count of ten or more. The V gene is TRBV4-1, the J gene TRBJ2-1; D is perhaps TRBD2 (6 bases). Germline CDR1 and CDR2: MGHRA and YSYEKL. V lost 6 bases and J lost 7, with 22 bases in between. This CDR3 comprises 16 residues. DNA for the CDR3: TGCGCCAGCAGTATAATCGGGGGTCCTCCAGCGAATGAGCAGTTCTTC. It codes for CASSIIGGPPANEQFF.

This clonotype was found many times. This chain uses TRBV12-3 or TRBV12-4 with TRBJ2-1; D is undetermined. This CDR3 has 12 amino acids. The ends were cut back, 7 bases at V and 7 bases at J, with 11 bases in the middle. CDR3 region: CASTRPANEQFF. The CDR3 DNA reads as TGTGCCAGCACCAGACCGGCGAATGAGCAGTTCTTC.

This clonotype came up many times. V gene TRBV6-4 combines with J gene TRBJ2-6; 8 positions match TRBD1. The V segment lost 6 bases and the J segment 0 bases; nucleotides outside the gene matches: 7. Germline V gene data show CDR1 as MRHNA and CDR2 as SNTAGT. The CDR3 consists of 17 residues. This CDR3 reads CASSPQGVASGANVLTF. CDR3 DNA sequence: TGTGCCAGCAGCCCACAGGGGGTTGCCTCTGGGGCCAACGTCCTGACTTTC.

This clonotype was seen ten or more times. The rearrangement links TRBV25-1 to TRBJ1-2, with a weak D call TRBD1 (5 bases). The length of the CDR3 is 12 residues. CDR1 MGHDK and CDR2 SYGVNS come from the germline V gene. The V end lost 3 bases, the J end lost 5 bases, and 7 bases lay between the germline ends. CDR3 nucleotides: TGTGCCAGCAGTGAGCAGGGTTATGGCTACACCTTC. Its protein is CASSEQGYGYTF.

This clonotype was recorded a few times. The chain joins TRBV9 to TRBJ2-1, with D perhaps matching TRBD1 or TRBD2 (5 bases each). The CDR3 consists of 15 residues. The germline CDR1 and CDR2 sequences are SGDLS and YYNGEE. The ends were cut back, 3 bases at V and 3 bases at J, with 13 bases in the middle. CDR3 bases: TGTGCCAGCAGCGGGGGCGGGCCCAACTACAATGAGCAGTTCTTC. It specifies CASSGGGPNYNEQFF.

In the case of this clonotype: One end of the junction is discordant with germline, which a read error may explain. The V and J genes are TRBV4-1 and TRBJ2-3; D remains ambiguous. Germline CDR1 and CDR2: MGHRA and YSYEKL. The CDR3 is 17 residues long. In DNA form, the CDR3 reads TGCGCCGGCAGCCAAGATTCCGCAGTCCTAAGCACAGATACGCAGTATTTT. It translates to CAGSQDSAVLSTDTQYF.

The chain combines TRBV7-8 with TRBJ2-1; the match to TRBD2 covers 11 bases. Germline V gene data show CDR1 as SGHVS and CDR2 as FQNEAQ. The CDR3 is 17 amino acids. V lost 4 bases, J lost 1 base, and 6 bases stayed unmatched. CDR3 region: CASSSIPSGRSYNEQFF. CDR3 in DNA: TGTGCCAGCAGCTCGATCCCTAGCGGGAGGTCCTACAATGAGCAGTTCTTC. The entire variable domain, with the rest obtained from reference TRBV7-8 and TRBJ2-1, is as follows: GAGVSQSPRYKVAKRGQDVALRCDPISGHVSLFWYQQALGQGPEFLTYFQNEAQLDKSGLPSDRFFAERPEGSVSTLKIQRTQQEDSAVYLCASSSIPSGRSYNEQFFGPGTRLTVL.

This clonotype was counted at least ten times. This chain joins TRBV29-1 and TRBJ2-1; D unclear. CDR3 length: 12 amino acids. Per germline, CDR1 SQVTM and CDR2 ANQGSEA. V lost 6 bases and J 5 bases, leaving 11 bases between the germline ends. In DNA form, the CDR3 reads TGCAGCGTCACCAGGTGGAACAATGAGCAGTTCTTC. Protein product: CSVTRWNNEQFF.

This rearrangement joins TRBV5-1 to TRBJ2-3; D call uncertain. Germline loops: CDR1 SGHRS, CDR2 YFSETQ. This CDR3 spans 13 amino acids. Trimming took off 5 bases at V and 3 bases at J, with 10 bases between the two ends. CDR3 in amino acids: CASRSTPTDTQYF. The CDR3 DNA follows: TGCGCCAGCAGGAGTACTCCTACAGATACGCAGTATTTT.

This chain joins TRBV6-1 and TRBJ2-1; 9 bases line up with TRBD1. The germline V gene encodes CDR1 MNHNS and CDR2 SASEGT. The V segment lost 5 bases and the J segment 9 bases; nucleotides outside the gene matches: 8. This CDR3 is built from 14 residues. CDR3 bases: TGTGCCAGCAGTTCAGGGACAGGGTTTTCTGAGCAGTTCTTC. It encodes CASSSGTGFSEQFF.

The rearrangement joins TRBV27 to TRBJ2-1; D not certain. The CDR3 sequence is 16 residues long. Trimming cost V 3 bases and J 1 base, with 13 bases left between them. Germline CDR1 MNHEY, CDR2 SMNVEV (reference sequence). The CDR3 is CASSFVPPKSYNEQFF. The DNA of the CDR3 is TGTGCCAGCAGTTTTGTCCCCCCTAAATCCTACAATGAGCAGTTCTTC.

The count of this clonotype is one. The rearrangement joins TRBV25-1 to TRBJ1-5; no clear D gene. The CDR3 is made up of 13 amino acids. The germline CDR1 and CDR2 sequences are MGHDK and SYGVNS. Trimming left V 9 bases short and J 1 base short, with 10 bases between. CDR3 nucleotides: TGTGCCAGAGGCGGACGGAGCAATCAGCCCCAGCATTTT. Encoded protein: CARGGRSNQPQHF.

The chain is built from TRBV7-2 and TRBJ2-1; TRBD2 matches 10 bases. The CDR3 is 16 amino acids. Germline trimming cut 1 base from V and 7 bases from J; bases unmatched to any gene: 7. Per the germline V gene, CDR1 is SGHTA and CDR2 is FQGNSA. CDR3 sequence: CASSLGPSGSGNEQFF. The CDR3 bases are TGTGCCAGCAGCTTAGGACCTAGCGGGAGTGGTAATGAGCAGTTCTTC.

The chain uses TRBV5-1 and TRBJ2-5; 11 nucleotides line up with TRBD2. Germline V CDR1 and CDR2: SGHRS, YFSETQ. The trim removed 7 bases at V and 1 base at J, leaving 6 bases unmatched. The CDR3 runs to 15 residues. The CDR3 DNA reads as TGCGCCAGCGGATCTAGCGGGGGGTCCCAAGAGACCCAGTACTTC. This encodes CASGSSGGSQETQYF.

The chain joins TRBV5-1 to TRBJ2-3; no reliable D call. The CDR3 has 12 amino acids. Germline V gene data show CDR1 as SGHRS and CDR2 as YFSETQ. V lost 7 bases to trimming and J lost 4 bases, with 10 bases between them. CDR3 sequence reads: CASGPSSDTQYF. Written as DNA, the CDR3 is TGCGCCAGCGGTCCCAGTTCAGATACGCAGTATTTT.

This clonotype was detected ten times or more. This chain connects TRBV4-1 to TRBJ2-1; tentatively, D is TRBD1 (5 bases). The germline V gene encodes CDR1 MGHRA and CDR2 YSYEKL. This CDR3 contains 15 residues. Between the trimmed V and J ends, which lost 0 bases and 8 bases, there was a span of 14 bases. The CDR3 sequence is CASSQDGWGGDEQFF. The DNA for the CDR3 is TGCGCCAGCAGCCAAGACGGATGGGGCGGTGATGAGCAGTTCTTC.

The CDR3 reads CATCRDRATDTQYF. The DNA of the CDR3 is TGTGCCACGTGCAGGGACAGGGCCACAGATACGCAGTATTTT. This rearrangement joins TRBV6-2 or TRBV6-3 to TRBJ2-3, with 9 nucleotides matching TRBD1. This CDR3 is built from 14 residues. Germline values: CDR1 MNHEY, CDR2 SVGEGT. V lost 10 bases, J lost 2 bases, and 7 bases stayed unmatched.

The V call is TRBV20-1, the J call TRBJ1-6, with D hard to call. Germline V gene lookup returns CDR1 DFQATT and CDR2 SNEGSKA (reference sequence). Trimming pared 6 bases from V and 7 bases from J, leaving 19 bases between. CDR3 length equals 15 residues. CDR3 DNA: TGCAGTGCCCCCCCCGCAGCCACGAACAATTCACCCCTCCACTTT. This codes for CSAPPAATNNSPLHF.

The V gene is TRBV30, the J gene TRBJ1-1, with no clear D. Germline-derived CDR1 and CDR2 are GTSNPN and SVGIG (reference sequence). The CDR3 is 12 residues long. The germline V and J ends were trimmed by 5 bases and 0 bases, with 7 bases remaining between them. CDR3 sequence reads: CAWRRLNTEAFF. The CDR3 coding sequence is TGTGCCTGGCGGCGATTGAACACTGAAGCTTTCTTT.

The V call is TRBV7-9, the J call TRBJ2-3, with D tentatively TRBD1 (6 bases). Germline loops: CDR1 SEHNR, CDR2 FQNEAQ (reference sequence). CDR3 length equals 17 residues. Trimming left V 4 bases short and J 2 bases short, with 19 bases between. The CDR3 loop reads CASSWGPIDRNTDTQYF. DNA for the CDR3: TGTGCCAGCAGCTGGGGGCCGATAGACAGAAACACAGATACGCAGTATTTT.

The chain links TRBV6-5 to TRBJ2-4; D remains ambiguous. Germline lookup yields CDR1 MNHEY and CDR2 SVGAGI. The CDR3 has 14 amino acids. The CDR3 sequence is CATASANGPYVQYF. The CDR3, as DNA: TGTGCAACAGCATCGGCCAACGGTCCCTACGTGCAGTACTTC.

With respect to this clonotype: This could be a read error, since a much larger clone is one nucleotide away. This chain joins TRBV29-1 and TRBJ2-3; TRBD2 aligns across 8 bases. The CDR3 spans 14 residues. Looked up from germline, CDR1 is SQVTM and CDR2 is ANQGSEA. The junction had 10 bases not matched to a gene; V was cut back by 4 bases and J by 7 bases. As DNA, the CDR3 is TGCAGCGTTGCTACCGGGACTAGGGGAAATACGCAGTATTTT. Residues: CSVATGTRGNTQYF.

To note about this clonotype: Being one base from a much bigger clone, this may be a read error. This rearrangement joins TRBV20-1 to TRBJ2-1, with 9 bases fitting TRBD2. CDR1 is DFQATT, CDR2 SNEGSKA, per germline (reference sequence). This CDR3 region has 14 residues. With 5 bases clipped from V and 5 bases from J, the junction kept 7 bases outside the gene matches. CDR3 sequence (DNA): TGCAGTGCTGGCGGGGGGGCTTCCCACAATGAGCAGTTCTTC. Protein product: CSAGGGASHNEQFF.

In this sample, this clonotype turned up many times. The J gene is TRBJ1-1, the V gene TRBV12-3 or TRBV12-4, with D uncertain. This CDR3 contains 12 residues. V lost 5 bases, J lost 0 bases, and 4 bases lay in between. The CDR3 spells CASSKLNTEAFF. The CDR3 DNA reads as TGTGCCAGCAGTAAGCTGAACACTGAAGCTTTCTTT.

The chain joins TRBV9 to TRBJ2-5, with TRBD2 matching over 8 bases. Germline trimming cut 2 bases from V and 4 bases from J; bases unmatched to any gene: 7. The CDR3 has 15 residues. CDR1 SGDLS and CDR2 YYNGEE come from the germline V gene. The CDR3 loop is CASSVAGTRSETQYF. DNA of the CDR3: TGTGCCAGCAGCGTCGCCGGGACTAGATCAGAGACCCAGTACTTC. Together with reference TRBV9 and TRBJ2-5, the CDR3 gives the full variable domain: DSGVTQTPKHLITATGQRVTLRCSPRSGDLSVYWYQQSLDQGLQFLIQYYNGEERAKGNILERFSAQQFPDLHSELNLSSLELGDSALYFCASSVAGTRSETQYFGPGTRLLVL.

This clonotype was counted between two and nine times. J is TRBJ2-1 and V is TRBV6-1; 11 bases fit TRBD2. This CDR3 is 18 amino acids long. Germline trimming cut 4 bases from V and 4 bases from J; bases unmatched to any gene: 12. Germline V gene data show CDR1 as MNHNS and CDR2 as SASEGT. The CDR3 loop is CASSGDGTSGDDYNEQFF. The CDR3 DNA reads TGTGCCAGCAGTGGAGATGGGACTAGCGGAGACGATTACAATGAGCAGTTCTTC.

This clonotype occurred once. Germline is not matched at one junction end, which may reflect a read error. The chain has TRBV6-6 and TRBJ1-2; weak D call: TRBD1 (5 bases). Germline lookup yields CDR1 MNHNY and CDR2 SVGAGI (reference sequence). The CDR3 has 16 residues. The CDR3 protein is CVSSPHGGTTNYGYTF. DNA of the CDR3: TGTGTCAGCAGTCCCCACGGAGGGACCACTAACTATGGCTACACCTTC.

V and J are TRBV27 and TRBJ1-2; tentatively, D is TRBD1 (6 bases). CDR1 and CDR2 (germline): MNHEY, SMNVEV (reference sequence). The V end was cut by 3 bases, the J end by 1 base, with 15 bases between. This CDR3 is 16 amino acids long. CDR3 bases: TGTGCCAGCAGTTTCGGGGGCACCGCTTTTAACTATGGCTACACCTTC. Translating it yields CASSFGGTAFNYGYTF.

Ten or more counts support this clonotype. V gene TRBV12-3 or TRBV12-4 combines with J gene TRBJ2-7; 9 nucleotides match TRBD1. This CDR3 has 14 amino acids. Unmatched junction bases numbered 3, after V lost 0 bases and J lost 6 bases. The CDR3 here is CASSLAQGAGEQYF. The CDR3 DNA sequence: TGTGCCAGCAGTTTAGCACAGGGGGCGGGCGAGCAGTACTTC.

In DNA form, the CDR3 reads TGCAGTGCTACCTCTACGAAGCAGTACTTC. Residues: CSATSTKQYF. The chain combines TRBV20-1 with TRBJ2-4; D is unclear. V was trimmed by 4 bases and J by 13 bases, leaving 11 bases between them. Germline assignment: CDR1 DFQATT and CDR2 SNEGSKA (reference sequence). This CDR3 region has 10 residues.